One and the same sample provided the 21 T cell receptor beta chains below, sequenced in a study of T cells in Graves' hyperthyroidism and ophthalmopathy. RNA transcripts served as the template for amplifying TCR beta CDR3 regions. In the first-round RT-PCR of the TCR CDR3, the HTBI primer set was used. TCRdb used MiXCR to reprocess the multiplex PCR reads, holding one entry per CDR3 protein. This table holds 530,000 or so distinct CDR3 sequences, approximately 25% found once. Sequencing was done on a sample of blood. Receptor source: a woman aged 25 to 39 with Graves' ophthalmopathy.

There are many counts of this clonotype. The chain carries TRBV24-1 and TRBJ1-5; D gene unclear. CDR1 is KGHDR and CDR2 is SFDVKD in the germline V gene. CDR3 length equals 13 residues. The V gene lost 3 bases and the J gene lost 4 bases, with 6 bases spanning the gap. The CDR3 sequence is CATSDRQNQPQHF. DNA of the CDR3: TGTGCCACCAGTGATCGACAAAATCAGCCCCAGCATTTT.

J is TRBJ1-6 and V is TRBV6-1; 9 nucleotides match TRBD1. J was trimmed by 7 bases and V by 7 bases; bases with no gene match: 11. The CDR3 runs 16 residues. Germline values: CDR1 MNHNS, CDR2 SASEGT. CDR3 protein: CASTELQGARNSPLHF. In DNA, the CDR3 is TGTGCCAGCACCGAATTACAGGGGGCCCGAAATTCACCCCTCCACTTT.

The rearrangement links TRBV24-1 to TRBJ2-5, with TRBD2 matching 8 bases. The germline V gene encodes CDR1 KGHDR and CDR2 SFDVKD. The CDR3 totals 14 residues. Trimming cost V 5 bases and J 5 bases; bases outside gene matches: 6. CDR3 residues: CATSGLAGGETQYF. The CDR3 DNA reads TGTGCCACCAGTGGTCTAGCGGGCGGGGAGACCCAGTACTTC.

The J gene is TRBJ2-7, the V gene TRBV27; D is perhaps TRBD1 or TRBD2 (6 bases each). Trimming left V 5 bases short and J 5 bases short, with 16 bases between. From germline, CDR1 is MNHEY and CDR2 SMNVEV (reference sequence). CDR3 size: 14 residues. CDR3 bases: TGTGCCAGCAGTCCGGAGGGGGGTTGGCACGAGCAGTACTTC. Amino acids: CASSPEGGWHEQYF.

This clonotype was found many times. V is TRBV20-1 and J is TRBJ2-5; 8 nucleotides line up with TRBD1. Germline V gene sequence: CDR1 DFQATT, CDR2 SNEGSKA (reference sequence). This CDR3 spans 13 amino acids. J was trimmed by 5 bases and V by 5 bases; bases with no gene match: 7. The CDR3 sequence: CSAASGGRETQYF. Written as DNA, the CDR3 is TGCAGTGCTGCTTCAGGGGGCCGGGAGACCCAGTACTTC.

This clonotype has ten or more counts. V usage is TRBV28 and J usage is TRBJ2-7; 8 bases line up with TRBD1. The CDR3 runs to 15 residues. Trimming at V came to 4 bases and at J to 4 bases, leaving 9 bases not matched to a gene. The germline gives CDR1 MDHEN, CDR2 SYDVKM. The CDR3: CASSYRGALMYEQYF. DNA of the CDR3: TGTGCCAGCAGTTACAGGGGGGCTTTAATGTACGAGCAGTACTTC.

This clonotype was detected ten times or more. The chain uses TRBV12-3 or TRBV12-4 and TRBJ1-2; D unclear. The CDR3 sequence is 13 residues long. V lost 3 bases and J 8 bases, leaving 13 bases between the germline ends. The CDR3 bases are TGTGCCAGCAGTTTCGGGCAGAGTAGCGGCTACACCTTC. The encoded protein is CASSFGQSSGYTF.

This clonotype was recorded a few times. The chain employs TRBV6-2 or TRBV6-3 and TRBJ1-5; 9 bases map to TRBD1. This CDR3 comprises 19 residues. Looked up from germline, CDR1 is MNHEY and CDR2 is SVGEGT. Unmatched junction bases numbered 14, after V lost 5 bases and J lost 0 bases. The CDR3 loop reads CASSLLTTGGGYSNQPQHF. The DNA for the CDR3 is TGTGCCAGCAGTCTCCTGACAACAGGGGGCGGATATAGCAATCAGCCCCAGCATTTT.

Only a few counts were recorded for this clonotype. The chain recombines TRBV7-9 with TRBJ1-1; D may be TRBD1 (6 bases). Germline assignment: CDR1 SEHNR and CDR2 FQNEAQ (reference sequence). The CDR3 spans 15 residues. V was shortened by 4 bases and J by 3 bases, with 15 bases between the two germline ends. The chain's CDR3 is CASSWRQEDDTEAFF. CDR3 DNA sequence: TGTGCCAGCAGCTGGAGACAGGAGGATGACACTGAAGCTTTCTTT.

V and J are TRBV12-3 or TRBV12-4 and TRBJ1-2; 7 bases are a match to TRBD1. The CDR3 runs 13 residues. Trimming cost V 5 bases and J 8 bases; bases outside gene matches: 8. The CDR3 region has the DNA TGTGCCAGCAGTCCAGGGGGTAGGGAAGGCTACACCTTC. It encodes CASSPGGREGYTF.

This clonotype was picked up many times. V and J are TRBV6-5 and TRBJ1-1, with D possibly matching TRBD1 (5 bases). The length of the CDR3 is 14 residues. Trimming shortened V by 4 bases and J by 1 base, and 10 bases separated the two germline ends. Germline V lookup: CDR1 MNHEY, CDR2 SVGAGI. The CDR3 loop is CASSLDTENTEAFF. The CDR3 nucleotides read TGTGCCAGCAGTTTGGACACGGAGAACACTGAAGCTTTCTTT.

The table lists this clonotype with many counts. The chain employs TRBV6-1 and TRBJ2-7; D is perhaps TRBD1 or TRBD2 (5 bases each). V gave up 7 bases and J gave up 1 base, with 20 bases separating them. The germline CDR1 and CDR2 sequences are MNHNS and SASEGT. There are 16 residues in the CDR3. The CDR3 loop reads CASTSGTKVQSYEQYF. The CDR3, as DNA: TGTGCCAGCACCTCCGGGACGAAGGTTCAATCCTACGAGCAGTACTTC.

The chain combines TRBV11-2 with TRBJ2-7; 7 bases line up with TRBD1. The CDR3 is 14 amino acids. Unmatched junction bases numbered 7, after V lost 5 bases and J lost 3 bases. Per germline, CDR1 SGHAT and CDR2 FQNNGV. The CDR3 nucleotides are TGTGCCAGCAGCGCACCGGGACAGCTCTACGAGCAGTACTTC. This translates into CASSAPGQLYEQYF. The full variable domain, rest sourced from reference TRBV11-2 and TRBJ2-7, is EAGVAQSPRYKIIEKRQSVAFWCNPISGHATLYWYQQILGQGPKLLIQFQNNGVVDDSQLPKDRFSAERLKGVDSTLKIQPAKLEDSAVYLCASSAPGQLYEQYFGPGTRLTVT.

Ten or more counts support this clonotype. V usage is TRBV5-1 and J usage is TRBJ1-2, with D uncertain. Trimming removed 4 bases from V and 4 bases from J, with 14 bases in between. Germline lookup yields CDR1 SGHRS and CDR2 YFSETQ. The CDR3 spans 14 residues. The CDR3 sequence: CASSPGSPGYGYTF. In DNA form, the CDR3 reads TGCGCCAGCAGCCCGGGCTCCCCCGGCTATGGCTACACCTTC.

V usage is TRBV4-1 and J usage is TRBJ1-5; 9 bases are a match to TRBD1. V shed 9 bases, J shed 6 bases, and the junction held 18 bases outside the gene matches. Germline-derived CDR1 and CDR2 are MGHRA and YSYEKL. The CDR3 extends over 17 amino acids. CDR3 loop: CASAPGQGSDSGQPQHF. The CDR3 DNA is TGCGCCAGTGCCCCGGGACAGGGTTCGGATAGTGGTCAGCCCCAGCATTTT.

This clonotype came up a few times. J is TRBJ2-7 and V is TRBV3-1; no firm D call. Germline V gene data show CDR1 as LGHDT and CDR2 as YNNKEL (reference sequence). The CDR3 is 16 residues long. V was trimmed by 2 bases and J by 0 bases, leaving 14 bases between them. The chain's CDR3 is CASSQLPLYSSYEQYF. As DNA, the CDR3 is TGTGCCAGCAGCCAACTTCCGCTCTACTCCTCCTACGAGCAGTACTTC.

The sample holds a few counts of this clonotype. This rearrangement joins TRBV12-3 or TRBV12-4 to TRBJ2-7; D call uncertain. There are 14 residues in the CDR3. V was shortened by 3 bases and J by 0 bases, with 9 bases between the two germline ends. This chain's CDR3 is CASSFGGPSYEQYF. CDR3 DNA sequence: TGTGCCAGCAGTTTCGGCGGTCCCTCCTACGAGCAGTACTTC.

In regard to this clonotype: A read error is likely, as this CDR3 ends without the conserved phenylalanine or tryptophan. The CDR3 DNA follows: TGTGCCAGCAGCGTGCCCCAGGGGGCGGAGGGCTACACCTAC. Its translation: CASSVPQGAEGYTY. This chain uses TRBV7-2 with TRBJ1-2; 8 positions agree with TRBD1. CDR3 length: 14 amino acids. Trimming at V came to 5 bases and at J to 8 bases, leaving 10 bases not matched to a gene. Per germline, CDR1 SGHTA and CDR2 FQGNSA.

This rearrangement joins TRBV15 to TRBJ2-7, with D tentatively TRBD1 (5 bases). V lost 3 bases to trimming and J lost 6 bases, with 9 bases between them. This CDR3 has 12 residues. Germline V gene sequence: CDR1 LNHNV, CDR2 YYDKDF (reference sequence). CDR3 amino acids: CATSSLGVEQYF. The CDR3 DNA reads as TGTGCCACCAGCAGTTTAGGGGTCGAGCAGTACTTC.

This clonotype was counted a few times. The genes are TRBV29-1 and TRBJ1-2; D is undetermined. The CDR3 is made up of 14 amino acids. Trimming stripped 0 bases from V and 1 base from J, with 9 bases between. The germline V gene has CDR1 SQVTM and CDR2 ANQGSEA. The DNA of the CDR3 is TGCAGCGTTGAAGATGAAAGGAATAACTATGGCTACACCTTC. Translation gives CSVEDERNNYGYTF.

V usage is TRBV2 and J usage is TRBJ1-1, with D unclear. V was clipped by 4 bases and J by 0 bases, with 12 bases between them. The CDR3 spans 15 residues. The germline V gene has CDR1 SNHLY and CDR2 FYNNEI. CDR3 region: CASSGLRRMNTEAFF. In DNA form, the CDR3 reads TGTGCCAGCAGTGGGTTGCGGCGGATGAACACTGAAGCTTTCTTT.